These 8 T cell receptor beta chains share one sample of origin, sequenced in a study of T cells in narcolepsy. Profiled with immunoSEQ multiplex PCR; TCRdb holds only in-frame clones, not every one. The profile shows roughly 18,000 clones, 65% to 90% of them singletons. The sample consisted of memory (CD45RA-) CD4+ T cells from blood. These receptors all stem from a human donor in good health.

This chain connects TRBV6-6 to TRBJ1-2; D is unresolved. The germline V gene has CDR1 MNHNY and CDR2 SVGAGI (reference sequence). The CDR3 runs to 11 residues. The germline V and J ends were trimmed by 5 bases and 5 bases, with 6 bases remaining between them. In DNA form, the CDR3 reads TGTGCCAGCAGTCAGAATTATGGCTACACCTTC. Translation gives CASSQNYGYTF.

The rearrangement joins TRBV5-1 to TRBJ2-3; perhaps TRBD1 as D (6 bases). Germline CDR1 and CDR2: SGHRS and YFSETQ. There are 15 residues in the CDR3. With 8 bases removed from V and 2 bases from J, the gap between germline ends came to 18 bases. The CDR3 bases are TGCGCCAGTAAAAACCAGGGGCTACTCACAGATACGCAGTATTTT. The encoded protein is CASKNQGLLTDTQYF.

This chain uses TRBV7-9 with TRBJ1-4; a weak D match, TRBD1 (5 bases). The length of the CDR3 is 12 residues. V shed 2 bases and J shed 11 bases, with 9 bases lying between them. From germline, CDR1 is SEHNR and CDR2 FQNEAQ (reference sequence). The CDR3: CASSLQGNKLFF. As DNA, the CDR3 is TGTGCCAGCAGCTTACAGGGTAACAAACTGTTTTTT.

The rearrangement uses TRBV6-9 and TRBJ2-7, with D perhaps TRBD1 (6 bases). The germline CDR1 and CDR2 sequences are MNHGY and SVAAGI. The V end was cut by 6 bases, the J end by 5 bases, with 20 bases between. The CDR3 totals 15 residues. CDR3 bases: TGTGCCAGCAGACGTACCGGGACAATAATCAACGAGCAGTACTTC. Translation: CASRRTGTIINEQYF.

With respect to this clone: The junction does not match germline at one end; this may be a read error. V usage is TRBV5-1 and J usage is TRBJ1-4; D unclear. The germline CDR1 and CDR2 sequences are SGHRS and YFSETQ. The CDR3 is 15 residues long. CDR3 DNA sequence: TGCGCCGGCAGCCCCCTCCGGGGATTTAATGAAAAACTGTTTTTT. Amino acids: CAGSPLRGFNEKLFF.

The rearrangement links TRBV5-1 to TRBJ2-7; D gene uncertain. Germline CDR1 SGHRS, CDR2 YFSETQ. V was pared by 0 bases and J by 2 bases, with 6 bases between. This CDR3 contains 13 residues. Here the CDR3 reads CASSLGSAYEQYF. In nucleotides, the CDR3 is TGCGCCAGCAGCTTGGGCTCAGCCTACGAGCAGTACTTC.

V gene TRBV11-3 combines with J gene TRBJ2-5; D is perhaps TRBD2 (5 bases). The length of the CDR3 is 17 residues. Per the germline V gene, CDR1 is SGHNT and CDR2 is YENEEA. V gave up 3 bases and J gave up 1 base, with 18 bases separating them. Here the CDR3 reads CASSLNWRVEVQETQYF. CDR3 DNA sequence: TGTGCCAGCAGCTTGAACTGGAGAGTGGAGGTCCAAGAGACCCAGTACTTC.

The J gene is TRBJ2-7, the V gene TRBV29-1; D gene ambiguous. The CDR3 runs 12 residues. Trimming took 6 bases from V and 2 from J, leaving 11 bases between them. Germline lookup yields CDR1 SQVTM and CDR2 ANQGSEA. Here the CDR3 reads CSVRDNTYEQYF. The DNA for the CDR3 is TGCAGCGTACGAGACAACACCTACGAGCAGTACTTC.